This TCR beta chain appears in the sequencing data of a study of tumor and adjacent non-tumor tissue in lung cancer. Study-level background: Patients comprised roughly 12 adenocarcinoma, a couple of squamous cell carcinoma and 1 small cell lung cancer. Each sample yielded a few million productive TCRbeta reads on average. Study results and limitations: Compared with tumor, normal lung showed significantly lower TCR diversity. Top 100 clones took a larger repertoire share in normal lung.

This clonotype was found a few times. Its antigen is not identified. This may be a read error, as it is one base from a much larger clone. CDR1 is MNHEY, CDR2 SVGAGI, per germline. This CDR3 has 14 amino acids. The ends were cut back, 9 bases at V and 2 bases at J, with 17 bases in the middle. No cell sorting was done before RNA was extracted from the tissue. Distant lung tissue was collected more than 3 cm away from the tumor edge. The library came from three nested PCR rounds adapted from ARM-PCR protocols. Each CDR3 protein is one row after TCRdb ran MiXCR on the multiplex PCR reads. The data show 100,000 or so distinct CDR3 sequences, with about 62% seen just once and roughly 19% held by the top ten.

The chain combines TRBV6-5 with TRBJ2-7, with a tentative D call TRBD1 (6 bases). This TCR was recovered from a man aged 25 to 45 with non-small cell lung cancer. Material for sequencing was distant non-tumor lung tissue. CDR3 residues: CARRPQGPPYEQYF. The CDR3 DNA reads as TGTGCCAGGAGACCGCAGGGGCCCCCCTACGAGCAGTACTTC.